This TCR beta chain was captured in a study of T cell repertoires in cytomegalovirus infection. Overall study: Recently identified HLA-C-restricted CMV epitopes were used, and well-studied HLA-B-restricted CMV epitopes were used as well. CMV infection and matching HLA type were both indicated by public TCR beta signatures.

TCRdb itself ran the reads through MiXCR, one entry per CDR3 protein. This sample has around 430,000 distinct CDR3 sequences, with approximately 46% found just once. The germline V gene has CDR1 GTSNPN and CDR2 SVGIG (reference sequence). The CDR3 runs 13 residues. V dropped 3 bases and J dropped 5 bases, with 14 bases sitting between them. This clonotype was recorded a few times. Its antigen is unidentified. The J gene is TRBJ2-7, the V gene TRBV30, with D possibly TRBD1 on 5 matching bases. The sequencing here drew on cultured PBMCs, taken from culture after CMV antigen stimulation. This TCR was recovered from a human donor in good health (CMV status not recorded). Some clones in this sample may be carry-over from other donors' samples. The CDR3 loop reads CAWSPTVPHEQYF. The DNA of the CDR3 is TGTGCCTGGAGCCCGACAGTCCCCCACGAGCAGTACTTC.